Shown below are 25 T cell receptor beta chains from a single sample sequenced in a study of cytomegalovirus exposure and HLA in healthy donors. PCR used 60 Vbeta primers and 13 Jbeta primers. Profiled with immunoSEQ multiplex PCR; TCRdb holds only in-frame clones, not every one. Of 150,000 to 200,000 clones detected, 75% to 90% appear once; the ten largest clones hold roughly 1.8%. What was sequenced was PBMCs. These receptors were collected from a woman under 30 in good health and CMV-seronegative.

J is TRBJ2-7 and V is TRBV5-4, with D tentatively TRBD2 (5 bases). The ends were cut back, 3 bases at V and 1 base at J, with 8 bases in the middle. The CDR3 is made up of 13 amino acids. Per germline, CDR1 SGHNT and CDR2 YYREEE (reference sequence). The CDR3 spells CASSWGDSYEQYF. Written as DNA, the CDR3 is TGTGCCAGCAGCTGGGGAGATTCCTACGAGCAGTACTTC.

The genes are TRBV27 and TRBJ1-2, with D possibly TRBD1 on 5 matching bases. Germline V CDR1 and CDR2: MNHEY, SMNVEV (reference sequence). The CDR3 totals 12 residues. Trimming took 6 bases from V and 5 from J, leaving 10 bases between them. CDR3 in amino acids: CASRTGEYGYTF. In DNA, the CDR3 is TGTGCCAGCAGAACAGGAGAGTATGGCTACACCTTC.

This clone was found a few times. J is TRBJ1-4 and V is TRBV19; D is possibly TRBD1 (5 bases). This CDR3 is 14 amino acids long. Between the trimmed V and J ends, which lost 7 bases and 13 bases, there was a span of 22 bases. The germline gives CDR1 LNHDA, CDR2 SQIVND (reference sequence). The CDR3 is CASNPGRRGGGLFF. In DNA form, the CDR3 reads TGTGCCAGTAATCCGGGACGGAGAGGCGGGGGACTGTTTTTT.

This clone was picked up a small number of times. The chain combines TRBV10-2 with TRBJ2-7; D unclear. The CDR3 consists of 12 residues. Looked up from germline, CDR1 is WSHSY and CDR2 is SAAADI. V gave up 2 bases and J gave up 6 bases, with 8 bases separating them. CDR3 DNA sequence: TGCGCCAGCAGTGAGATCTCTACCGAGCAGTACTTC. It specifies CASSEISTEQYF.

In DNA form, the CDR3 reads TGTGCCAGCAGCCCAGGACTCACAGGGAGCACTGAAGCTTTCTTT. Its protein product is CASSPGLTGSTEAFF. The rearrangement links TRBV7-2 to TRBJ1-1, with D tentatively TRBD1 (6 bases). This CDR3 region has 15 residues. CDR1 SGHTA and CDR2 FQGNSA come from the germline V gene. V was pared by 5 bases and J by 4 bases, with 17 bases between.

V and J are TRBV4-1 and TRBJ2-1, with 9 bases identical to TRBD2. V lost 2 bases and J lost 2; bases outside the gene matches: 4. This CDR3 spans 16 amino acids. Germline V gene lookup returns CDR1 MGHRA and CDR2 YSYEKL. CDR3 amino acids: CASSQLGLATYNEQFF. The CDR3 bases are TGCGCCAGCAGCCAACTAGGACTAGCGACCTACAATGAGCAGTTCTTC.

The chain uses TRBV28 and TRBJ2-7; 11 bases align to TRBD1. This CDR3 has 16 amino acids. The V segment lost 3 bases and the J segment 2 bases; nucleotides outside the gene matches: 6. Germline V gives CDR1 MDHEN, CDR2 SYDVKM. CDR3 residues: CASSLDGQGAPYEQYF. The CDR3 coding sequence is TGTGCCAGCAGTTTGGACGGACAGGGGGCTCCCTACGAGCAGTACTTC.

The rearrangement uses TRBV5-1 and TRBJ1-2, with D maybe TRBD1 (5 bases). Trimming left V 4 bases short and J 6 bases short, with 13 bases between. Germline V lookup: CDR1 SGHRS, CDR2 YFSETQ. The CDR3 contains 13 residues. Here the CDR3 DNA reads TGCGCCAGCAGCGTCCAGGGAAGGGATGGCTACACCTTC. Its protein product is CASSVQGRDGYTF.

The rearrangement joins TRBV7-8 to TRBJ2-7, with a tentative D call TRBD2 (6 bases). Germline CDR1 is SGHVS and CDR2 is FQNEAQ. The CDR3 covers 14 residues. The V end lost 5 bases, the J end lost 3 bases, and 14 bases lay between the germline ends. CDR3 amino acids: CASSKPLGGYEQYF. For the CDR3, the DNA is TGTGCCAGCAGCAAGCCCTTGGGGGGCTACGAGCAGTACTTC. The whole variable domain, filled in from reference TRBV7-8 and TRBJ2-7, reads GAGVSQSPRYKVAKRGQDVALRCDPISGHVSLFWYQQALGQGPEFLTYFQNEAQLDKSGLPSDRFFAERPEGSVSTLKIQRTQQEDSAVYLCASSKPLGGYEQYFGPGTRLTVT.

The V gene is TRBV5-1, the J gene TRBJ1-1; unclear D gene. The CDR3 contains 13 residues. Trimming stripped 0 bases from V and 7 bases from J, with 10 bases between. Looked up from germline, CDR1 is SGHRS and CDR2 is YFSETQ. As DNA, the CDR3 is TGCGCCAGCAGCTTGGTAGGAGGAAATGAAGCTTTCTTT. Encoded protein: CASSLVGGNEAFF. The variable domain in full, completed from reference TRBV5-1 and TRBJ1-1, reads KAGVTQTPRYLIKTRGQQVTLSCSPISGHRSVSWYQQTPGQGLQFLFEYFSETQRNKGNFPGRFSGRQFSNSRSEMNVSTLELGDSALYLCASSLVGGNEAFFGQGTRLTVV.

A few counts support this clone. V is TRBV7-9 and J is TRBJ2-3; TRBD2 aligns across 13 bases. The CDR3 is 16 residues long. Germline values: CDR1 SEHNR, CDR2 FQNEAQ (reference sequence). The J segment lost 2 bases and the V segment lost 5 bases, leaving 4 bases of the junction unmatched. The CDR3 DNA is TGTGCCAGCAGCCCCACTAGCGGGGGGGTCACAGATACGCAGTATTTT. Translating gives CASSPTSGGVTDTQYF.

This chain joins TRBV19 and TRBJ2-1, with 10 bases matching TRBD1. The J segment lost 8 bases and the V segment lost 2 bases, leaving 6 bases of the junction unmatched. Germline loops: CDR1 LNHDA, CDR2 SQIVND (reference sequence). The CDR3 covers 15 residues. CDR3 amino acids: CASSIFGQGVDEQFF. The CDR3 bases are TGTGCCAGTAGTATATTCGGACAGGGGGTCGATGAGCAGTTCTTC.

This sequence joins TRBV28 and TRBJ1-1; D not certain. V lost 5 bases and J lost 1, with 8 bases in between. CDR3 size: 13 residues. Germline CDR1 and CDR2: MDHEN and SYDVKM. The CDR3: CASSPTGNTEAFF. CDR3 DNA: TGTGCCAGCAGTCCGACGGGGAACACTGAAGCTTTCTTT.

The chain recombines TRBV7-2 with TRBJ2-6; 8 bases match TRBD2. The J segment lost 1 base and the V segment lost 5 bases, leaving 1 base of the junction unmatched. Looked up from germline, CDR1 is SGHTA and CDR2 is FQGNSA. CDR3 length equals 15 residues. The CDR3, as DNA: TGTGCCAGCAGCACTAGCGGATCTGGGGCCAACGTCCTGACTTTC. This sequence encodes CASSTSGSGANVLTF.

This clone was picked up a small number of times. The rearrangement uses TRBV6-6 and TRBJ1-1; 8 bases are a match to TRBD1. With V trimmed by 10 bases and J by 7 bases, 5 bases remained unmatched. The CDR3 loop spans 11 amino acids. Germline V lookup: CDR1 MNHNY, CDR2 SVGAGI (reference sequence). The CDR3: CAIRTGSEAFF. The DNA for the CDR3 is TGTGCCATCCGGACAGGGAGTGAAGCTTTCTTT.

V usage is TRBV1 and J usage is TRBJ2-1; the tabulated D call, TRBD2, remains unverified against the DNA. TRBV1 is listed as a pseudogene. The CDR3 length is 17 residues. DNA of the CDR3: TGCACCAGCAGCCACAATCTAGCGGGAGTTCTGGGTACAGAGCAGTTCTTC. Protein: CTSSHNLAGVLGTEQFF.

The CDR3 reads CASSLLPDSMNTEAFF. CDR3 DNA: TGTGCCAGCAGCCTCCTCCCTGACAGTATGAACACTGAAGCTTTCTTT. The chain uses TRBV7-9 and TRBJ1-1; tentatively, D is TRBD1 (5 bases). This CDR3 spans 16 amino acids. The germline gives CDR1 SEHNR, CDR2 FQNEAQ (reference sequence). The ends were cut back, 5 bases at V and 0 bases at J, with 16 bases in the middle.

The chain couples TRBV10-3 to TRBJ2-1, with 13 bases identical to TRBD2. The CDR3 has 15 amino acids. Unmatched junction bases numbered 6, after V lost 6 bases and J lost 7 bases. The germline gives CDR1 ENHRY, CDR2 SYGVKD. This chain's CDR3 is CAISPTSGRLNEQFF. The DNA of the CDR3 is TGTGCCATCAGCCCGACTAGCGGGAGGTTAAATGAGCAGTTCTTC.

This clone was observed a single time. This sequence joins TRBV6-5 and TRBJ1-2; D gene uncertain. Germline V gene data show CDR1 as MNHEY and CDR2 as SVGAGI. V shed 2 bases and J shed 1 base, with 11 bases lying between them. The CDR3 loop spans 15 amino acids. The CDR3 bases are TGTGCCAGCAGTTACACTCCGACGGGTAACTATGGCTACACCTTC. Translating it yields CASSYTPTGNYGYTF.

The chain has TRBV27 and TRBJ2-5, with 7 bases matching TRBD1. After removal of 11 bases from V and 7 bases from J, the junction contained 10 bases not matched to a gene. The CDR3 has 12 residues. Germline CDR1 and CDR2: MNHEY and SMNVEV (reference sequence). This chain's CDR3 is CASRGQAGTQYF. The CDR3 nucleotides are TGTGCCTCCCGCGGACAGGCGGGGACCCAGTACTTC.

J is TRBJ2-2 and V is TRBV9; 9 bases are shared with TRBD2. The CDR3 totals 17 residues. The V segment lost 0 bases and the J segment 6 bases; nucleotides outside the gene matches: 9. Germline V gives CDR1 SGDLS, CDR2 YYNGEE. The CDR3 coding sequence is TGTGCCAGCAGCGTAGCGCTAGCGGGGTATAGGGCCGGGGAGCTGTTTTTT. This translates into CASSVALAGYRAGELFF.

This clone has only one observation. This chain links TRBV5-6 with TRBJ2-5; possible D gene TRBD2, 6 bases. The CDR3 consists of 14 residues. Trimming stripped 4 bases from V and 2 bases from J, with 12 bases between. From germline, CDR1 is SGHDT and CDR2 YYEEEE. Here the CDR3 DNA reads TGTGCCAGCAGCGCAACCGGGAGACAAGAGACCCAGTACTTC. This gives the protein CASSATGRQETQYF. Based on the CDR3 plus reference TRBV5-6 and TRBJ2-5, the full variable domain is DAGVTQSPTHLIKTRGQQVTLRCSPKSGHDTVSWYQQALGQGPQFIFQYYEEEERQRGNFPDRFSGHQFPNYSSELNVNALLLGDSALYLCASSATGRQETQYFGPGTRLLVL.

This clone has just one count. This chain links TRBV6-5 with TRBJ2-5, with 9 nucleotides matching TRBD1. The DNA end lines up better with TRBJ2-7; the J call may be wrong. From germline, CDR1 is MNHEY and CDR2 SVGAGI. The CDR3 runs 16 residues. The CDR3 loop is CASSYSIGTGSYEQYF. CDR3 in DNA: TGTGCCAGCAGTTACTCGATCGGGACAGGGTCCTACGAGCAGTACTTC.

CDR3 sequence reads: CAIRATSEQYF. The CDR3 nucleotides read TGTGCCATCAGAGCAACCTCCGAGCAGTACTTC. The chain couples TRBV10-3 to TRBJ2-5; no clear D. The end of the DNA aligns better with TRBJ2-7, so the J call may be wrong. This CDR3 has 11 residues. Germline-derived CDR1 and CDR2 are ENHRY and SYGVKD.

CDR3 amino acids: CASGDREDQPQHF. The CDR3 DNA reads TGTGCCAGCGGAGACAGGGAGGACCAGCCCCAGCATTTT. The chain combines TRBV2 with TRBJ1-5; 7 bases match TRBD1. The germline CDR1 and CDR2 sequences are SNHLY and FYNNEI. J was trimmed by 7 bases and V by 8 bases; bases with no gene match: 8. This CDR3 has 13 residues.